This T cell receptor beta chain was captured by sequencing in a study of T cell responses to AZD1222 COVID-19 vaccine. Profiled with immunoSEQ multiplex PCR; TCRdb holds only in-frame clones, not every one. Counted here are 150,000 to 200,000 clones, approximately 94% occurring once; the ten biggest clones make up approximately 4.6%. The V end was cut by 0 bases, the J end by 4 bases, with 13 bases between. Germline CDR1 SGHTA, CDR2 FQGNSA. The CDR3 contains 16 residues. A single count supports this clone. The chain joins TRBV7-2 to TRBJ1-5; D gene uncertain. Sequencing used peripheral blood, obtained 28 days after the second AZD1222 dose. The clonotype was recovered from an adult who received the AZD1222 COVID-19 vaccine. The CDR3 DNA is TGTGCCAGCAGCTTAGCCGCCTCGGACGGAAATCAGCCCCAGCATTTT. Translated, it gives CASSLAASDGNQPQHF.